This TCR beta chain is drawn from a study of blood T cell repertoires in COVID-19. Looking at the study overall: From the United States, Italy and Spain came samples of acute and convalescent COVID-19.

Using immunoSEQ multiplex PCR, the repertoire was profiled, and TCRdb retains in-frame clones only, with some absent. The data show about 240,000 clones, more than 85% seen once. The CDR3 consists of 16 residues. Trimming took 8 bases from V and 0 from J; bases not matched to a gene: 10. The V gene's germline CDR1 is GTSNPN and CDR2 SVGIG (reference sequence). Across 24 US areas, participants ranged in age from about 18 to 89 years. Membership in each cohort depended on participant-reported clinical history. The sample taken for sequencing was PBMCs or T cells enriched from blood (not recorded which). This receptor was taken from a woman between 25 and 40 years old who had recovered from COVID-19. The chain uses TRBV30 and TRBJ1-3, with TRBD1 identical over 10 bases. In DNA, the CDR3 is TGTGCCCGGGGCGCGACAGGGGGCTTCTCTGGAAACACCATATATTTT. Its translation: CARGATGGFSGNTIYF.